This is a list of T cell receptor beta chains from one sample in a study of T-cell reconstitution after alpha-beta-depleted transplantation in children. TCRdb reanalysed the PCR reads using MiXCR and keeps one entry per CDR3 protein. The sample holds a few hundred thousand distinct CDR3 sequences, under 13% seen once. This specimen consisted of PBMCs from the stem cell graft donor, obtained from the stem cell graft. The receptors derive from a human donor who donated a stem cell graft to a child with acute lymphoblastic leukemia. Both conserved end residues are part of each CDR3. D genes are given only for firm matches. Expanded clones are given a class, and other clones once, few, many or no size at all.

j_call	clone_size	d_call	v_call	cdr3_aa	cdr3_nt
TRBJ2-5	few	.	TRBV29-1	CSVKGEGLETQYF	TGCAGCGTTAAGGGAGAGGGATTAGAGACCCAGTACTTC
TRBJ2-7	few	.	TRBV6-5	CASGLSSYEQYF	TGTGCCAGCGGGTTAAGCTCCTACGAGCAGTACTTC
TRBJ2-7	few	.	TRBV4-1	CASSQEIRLEDEQYF	TGCGCCAGCAGCCAAGAAATTCGGCTCGAGGACGAGCAGTACTTC
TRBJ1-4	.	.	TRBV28	CASSLRLSAVSTNEKLFF	TGTGCCAGCAGCCTCAGACTGTCAGCTGTATCAACTAATGAAAAACTGTTTTTT
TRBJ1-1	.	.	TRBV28	CASSPWDITEAFF	TGTGCCAGCAGTCCCTGGGACATCACTGAAGCTTTCTTT
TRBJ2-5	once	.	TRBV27	CASSPLLDASAETQYF	TGTGCCAGCAGCCCCCTTTTGGACGCCTCCGCTGAGACCCAGTACTTC
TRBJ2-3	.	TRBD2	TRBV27	CASKPSGRVSTDTQYF	TGTGCCAGCAAGCCTAGCGGGAGGGTTAGCACAGATACGCAGTATTTT
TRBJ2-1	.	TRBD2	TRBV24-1	CATSGGRAGGPSGSYNEQFF	TGTGCCACCAGTGGAGGAAGAGCGGGAGGGCCATCAGGCTCCTACAATGAGCAGTTCTTC
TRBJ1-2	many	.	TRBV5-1	CASRFISGGNGYTF	TGCGCCAGCAGGTTTATATCGGGTGGAAATGGCTACACCTTC
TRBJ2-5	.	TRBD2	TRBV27	CASSSGTSGRGYQETQYF	TGTGCCAGCAGTTCCGGGACTAGCGGCCGGGGGTACCAAGAGACCCAGTACTTC
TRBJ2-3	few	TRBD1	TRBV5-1	CASSPPTGTSDSTDTQYF	TGCGCCAGCAGCCCACCGACAGGGACCAGCGACAGCACAGATACGCAGTATTTT
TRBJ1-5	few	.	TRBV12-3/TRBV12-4	CASTYGPSNQPQHF	TGTGCCAGCACTTATGGGCCGAGCAATCAGCCCCAGCATTTT
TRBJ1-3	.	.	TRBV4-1	CASSHREGSSGNTIYF	TGCGCCAGCAGCCACAGGGAAGGCAGCTCTGGAAACACCATATATTTT
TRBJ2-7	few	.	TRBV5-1	CASSFGTAGTYEQYF	TGCGCCAGCAGCTTCGGGACAGCGGGTACCTACGAGCAGTACTTC
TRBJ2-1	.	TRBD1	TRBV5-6	CAPPDAPGDRELNEQFF	TGTGCCCCCCCCGACGCCCCCGGGGACAGGGAGCTAAATGAGCAGTTCTTC
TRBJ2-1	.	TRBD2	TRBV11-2	CASSLGLAGGVSYNEQFF	TGTGCCAGCAGCCTAGGACTAGCGGGAGGAGTCTCCTACAATGAGCAGTTCTTC
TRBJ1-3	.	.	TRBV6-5	CASLTPRTGNTIYF	TGTGCCAGCCTCACGCCGAGAACTGGAAACACCATATATTTT
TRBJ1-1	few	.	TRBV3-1	CASSQVSIPNTEAFF	TGTGCCAGCAGCCAAGTGAGTATTCCGAACACTGAAGCTTTCTTT
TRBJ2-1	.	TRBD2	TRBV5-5	CASSAPSVGRAPDEQFF	TGTGCCAGCAGCGCCCCCTCGGTCGGGAGGGCCCCGGATGAGCAGTTCTTC
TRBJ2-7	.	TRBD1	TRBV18	CASSPGTASPYEQYF	TGTGCCAGCTCACCAGGGACAGCTAGTCCCTACGAGCAGTACTTC
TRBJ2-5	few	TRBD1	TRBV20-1	CSARRDREEETQYF	TGCAGTGCTAGACGGGACAGGGAGGAAGAGACCCAGTACTTC
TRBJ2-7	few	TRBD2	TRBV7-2	CASSSSLAGRYEQYF	TGTGCCAGCAGCTCCTCACTAGCGGGGCGCTACGAGCAGTACTTC
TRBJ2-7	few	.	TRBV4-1	CASSQVWSPDAYEQYF	TGCGCCAGCAGCCAAGTATGGTCCCCCGACGCCTACGAGCAGTACTTC
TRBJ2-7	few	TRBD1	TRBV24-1	CATTSPDRESYEQYF	TGTGCCACCACATCACCCGACAGGGAATCCTACGAGCAGTACTTC
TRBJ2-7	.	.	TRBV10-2	CASMGDSYEQYF	TGCGCCAGCATGGGAGACTCCTACGAGCAGTACTTC
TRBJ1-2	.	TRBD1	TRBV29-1	CSVEGQGADYGYTF	TGCAGCGTTGAAGGACAGGGGGCTGACTATGGCTACACCTTC
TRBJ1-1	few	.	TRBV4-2	CASSQSRQNTEAFF	TGTGCCAGCAGCCAGTCACGACAGAACACTGAAGCTTTCTTT
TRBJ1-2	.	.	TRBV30	CAWSVPGGAARGYTF	TGTGCCTGGAGTGTACCGGGCGGCGCCGCTAGGGGCTACACCTTC
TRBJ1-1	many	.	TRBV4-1	CASSQGTREAFF	TGCGCCAGCAGCCAAGGGACTCGAGAAGCTTTCTTT
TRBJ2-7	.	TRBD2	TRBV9	CASSATSGRTYEQYF	TGTGCCAGCAGCGCGACTAGCGGGAGGACCTACGAGCAGTACTTC
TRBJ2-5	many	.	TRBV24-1	CATANGGQETQYF	TGTGCCACCGCGAATGGGGGTCAAGAGACCCAGTACTTC
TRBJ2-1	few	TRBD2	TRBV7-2	CASRSHGTSGDNEQFF	TGTGCCAGCCGCTCTCACGGGACTAGCGGGGACAATGAGCAGTTCTTC
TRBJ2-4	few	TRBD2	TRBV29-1	CSVASGSLAKNIQYF	TGCAGCGTTGCGAGCGGGAGTCTAGCCAAAAACATTCAGTACTTC
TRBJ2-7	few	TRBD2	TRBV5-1	CASSLSGGIGEQYF	TGCGCCAGCAGCTTGTCCGGGGGGATTGGAGAGCAGTACTTC
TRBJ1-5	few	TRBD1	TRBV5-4	CASSFPPGQGAASNQPQHF	TGTGCCAGCAGCTTTCCCCCGGGACAGGGGGCGGCGAGCAATCAGCCCCAGCATTTT
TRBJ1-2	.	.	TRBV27	CASSGIGQAISGYTF	TGTGCCAGCAGCGGAATAGGGCAGGCTATTAGTGGCTACACCTTC
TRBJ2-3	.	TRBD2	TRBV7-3	CASSLGTSGADTQYF	TGTGCCAGCAGCTTAGGGACTAGCGGCGCAGATACGCAGTATTTT